The sequence of this T cell receptor (beta chain) was determined in a study of CD8+ T cells in alopecia areata. The CDR3 is 13 amino acids. CDR1 and CDR2 (germline): SGHTA, FQGNSA. Trimming shortened V by 5 bases and J by 7 bases, and 12 bases separated the two germline ends. Once RNA had been extracted, it was reverse transcribed into cDNA to act as the sequencing template. Assay: immunoSEQ multiplex PCR; the TCRdb copy retains only in-frame clones and omits some. The table lists 250,000 to 350,000 clones, 60% of them singletons. Treatment defined: oral pan-JAK inhibitor, 5-10 mg twice daily. The TCR sequence derives from a human donor with alopecia areata. The V gene is TRBV7-2, the J gene TRBJ2-1, with D perhaps given as TRBD1 or TRBD2 (5 bases each). The source was CD4+ T cells sorted from blood, collected around week 53, from a patient treated with tofacitinib. The CDR3 sequence is CASSTGALNEQFF. CDR3 nucleotide sequence: TGTGCCAGCAGCACCGGGGCGCTTAATGAGCAGTTCTTC.